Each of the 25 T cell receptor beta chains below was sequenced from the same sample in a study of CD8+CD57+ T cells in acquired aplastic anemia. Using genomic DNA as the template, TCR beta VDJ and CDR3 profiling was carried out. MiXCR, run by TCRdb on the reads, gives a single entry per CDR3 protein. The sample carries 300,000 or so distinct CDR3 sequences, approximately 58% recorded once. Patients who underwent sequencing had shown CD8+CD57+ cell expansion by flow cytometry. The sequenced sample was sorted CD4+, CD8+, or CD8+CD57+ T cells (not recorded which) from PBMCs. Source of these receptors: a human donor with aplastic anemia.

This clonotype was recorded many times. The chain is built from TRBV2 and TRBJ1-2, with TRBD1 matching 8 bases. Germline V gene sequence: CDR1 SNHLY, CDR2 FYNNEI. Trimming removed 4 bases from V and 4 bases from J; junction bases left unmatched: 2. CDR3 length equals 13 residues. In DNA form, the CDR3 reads TGTGCCAGCAGTGGGACAGGGCCCTATGGCTACACCTTC. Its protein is CASSGTGPYGYTF.

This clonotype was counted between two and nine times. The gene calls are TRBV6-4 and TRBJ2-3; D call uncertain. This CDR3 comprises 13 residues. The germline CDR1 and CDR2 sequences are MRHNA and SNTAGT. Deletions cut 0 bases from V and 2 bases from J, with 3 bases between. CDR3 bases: TGTGCCAGCAGTGACTCGATCACAGATACGCAGTATTTT. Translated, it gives CASSDSITDTQYF.

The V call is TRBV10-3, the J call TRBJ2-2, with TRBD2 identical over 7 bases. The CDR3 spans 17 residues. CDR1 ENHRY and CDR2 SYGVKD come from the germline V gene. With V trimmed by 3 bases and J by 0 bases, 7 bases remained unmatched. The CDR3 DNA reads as TGTGCCATCAGTGATATTGCTAGCGGTACGAACACCGGGGAGCTGTTTTTT. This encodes CAISDIASGTNTGELFF.

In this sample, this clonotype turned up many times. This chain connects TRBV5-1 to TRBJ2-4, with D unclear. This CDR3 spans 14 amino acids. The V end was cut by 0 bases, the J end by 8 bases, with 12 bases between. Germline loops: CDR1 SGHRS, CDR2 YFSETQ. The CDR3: CASSLVRTGDIQYF. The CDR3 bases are TGCGCCAGCAGCTTGGTTCGCACCGGAGACATTCAGTACTTC.

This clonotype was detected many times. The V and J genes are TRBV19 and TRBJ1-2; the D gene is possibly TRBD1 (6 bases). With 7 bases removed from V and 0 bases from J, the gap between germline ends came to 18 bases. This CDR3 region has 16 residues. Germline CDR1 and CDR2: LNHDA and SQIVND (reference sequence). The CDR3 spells CASKPGGGTANYGYTF. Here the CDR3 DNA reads TGTGCCAGTAAACCGGGGGGGGGCACAGCTAACTATGGCTACACCTTC.

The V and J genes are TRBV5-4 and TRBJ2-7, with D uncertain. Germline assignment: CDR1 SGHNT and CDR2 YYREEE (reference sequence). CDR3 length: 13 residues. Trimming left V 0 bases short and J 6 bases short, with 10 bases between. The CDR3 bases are TGTGCCAGCAGCTTGGAAGGGTTCTCCGAGCAGTACTTC. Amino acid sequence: CASSLEGFSEQYF.

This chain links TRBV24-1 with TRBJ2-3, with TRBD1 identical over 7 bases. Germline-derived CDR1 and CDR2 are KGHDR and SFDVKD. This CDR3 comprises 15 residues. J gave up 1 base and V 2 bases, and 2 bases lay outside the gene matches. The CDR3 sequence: CATSDSGQGTDTQYF. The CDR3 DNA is TGTGCCACCAGTGATTCCGGACAGGGCACAGATACGCAGTATTTT.

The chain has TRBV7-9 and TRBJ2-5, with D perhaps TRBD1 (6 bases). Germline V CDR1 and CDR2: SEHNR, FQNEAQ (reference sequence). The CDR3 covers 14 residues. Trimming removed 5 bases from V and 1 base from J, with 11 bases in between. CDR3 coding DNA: TGTGCCAGCAGCGCCCGACAGGCCCAAGAGACCCAGTACTTC. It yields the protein CASSARQAQETQYF.

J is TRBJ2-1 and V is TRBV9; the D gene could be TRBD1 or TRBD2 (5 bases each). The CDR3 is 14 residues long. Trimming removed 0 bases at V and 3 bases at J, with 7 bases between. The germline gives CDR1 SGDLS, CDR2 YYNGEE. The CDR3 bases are TGTGCCAGCAGCGTAGGGGACGACTACAATGAGCAGTTCTTC. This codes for CASSVGDDYNEQFF. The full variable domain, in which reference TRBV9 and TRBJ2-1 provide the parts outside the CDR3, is DSGVTQTPKHLITATGQRVTLRCSPRSGDLSVYWYQQSLDQGLQFLIQYYNGEERAKGNILERFSAQQFPDLHSELNLSSLELGDSALYFCASSVGDDYNEQFFGPGTRLTVL.

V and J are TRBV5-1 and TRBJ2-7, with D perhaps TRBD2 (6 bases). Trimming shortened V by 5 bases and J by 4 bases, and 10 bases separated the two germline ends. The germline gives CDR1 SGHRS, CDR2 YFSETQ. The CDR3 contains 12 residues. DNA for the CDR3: TGCGCCAGCAGGCGGGACGGATACGAGCAGTACTTC. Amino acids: CASRRDGYEQYF.

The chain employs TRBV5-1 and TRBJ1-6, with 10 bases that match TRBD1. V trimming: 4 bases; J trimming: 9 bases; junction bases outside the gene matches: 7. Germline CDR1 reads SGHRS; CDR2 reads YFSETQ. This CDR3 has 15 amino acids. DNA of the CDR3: TGCGCCAGCAGCACGGGACAGGGGATCGGTTCACCCCTCCACTTT. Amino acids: CASSTGQGIGSPLHF.

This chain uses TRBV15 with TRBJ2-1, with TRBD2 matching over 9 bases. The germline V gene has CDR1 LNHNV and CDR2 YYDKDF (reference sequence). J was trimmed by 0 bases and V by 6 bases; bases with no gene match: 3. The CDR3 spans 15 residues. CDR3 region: CATRLSGSSYNEQFF. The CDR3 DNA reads TGTGCCACCAGGCTTAGCGGGAGCTCCTACAATGAGCAGTTCTTC. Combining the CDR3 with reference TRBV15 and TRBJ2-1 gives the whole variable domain DAMVIQNPRYQVTQFGKPVTLSCSQTLNHNVMYWYQQKSSQAPKLLFHYYDKDFNNEADTPDNFQSRRPNTSFCFLDIRSPGLGDTAMYLCATRLSGSSYNEQFFGPGTRLTVL.

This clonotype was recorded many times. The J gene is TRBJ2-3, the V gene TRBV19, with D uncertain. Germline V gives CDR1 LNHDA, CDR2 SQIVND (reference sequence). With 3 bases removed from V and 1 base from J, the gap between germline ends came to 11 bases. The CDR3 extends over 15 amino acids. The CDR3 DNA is TGTGCCAGTAGTATTCGGGCCGCCGGCACAGATACGCAGTATTTT. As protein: CASSIRAAGTDTQYF.

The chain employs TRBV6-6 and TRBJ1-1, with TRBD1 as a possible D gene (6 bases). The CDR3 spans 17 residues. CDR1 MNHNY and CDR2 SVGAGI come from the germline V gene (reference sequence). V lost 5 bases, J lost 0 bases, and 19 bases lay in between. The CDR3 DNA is TGTGCCAGCAGTCCCCTCGGCAGGGGTATAATGAACACTGAAGCTTTCTTT. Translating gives CASSPLGRGIMNTEAFF.

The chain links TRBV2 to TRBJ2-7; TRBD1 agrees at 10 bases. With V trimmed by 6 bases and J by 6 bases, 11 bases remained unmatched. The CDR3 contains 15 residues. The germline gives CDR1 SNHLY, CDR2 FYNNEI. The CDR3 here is CASSLAGTGASEQYF. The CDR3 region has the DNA TGTGCCAGCAGCTTGGCCGGGACAGGGGCGAGCGAGCAGTACTTC.

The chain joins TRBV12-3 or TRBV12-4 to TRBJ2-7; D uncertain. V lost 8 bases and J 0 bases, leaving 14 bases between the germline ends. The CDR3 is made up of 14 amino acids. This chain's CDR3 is CASQSGSSSYEQYF. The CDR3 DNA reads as TGTGCCAGCCAGTCAGGATCTAGCTCCTACGAGCAGTACTTC.

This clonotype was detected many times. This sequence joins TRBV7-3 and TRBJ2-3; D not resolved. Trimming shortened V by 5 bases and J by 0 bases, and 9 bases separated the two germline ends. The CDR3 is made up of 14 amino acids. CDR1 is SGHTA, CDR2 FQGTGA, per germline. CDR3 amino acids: CASSIGRSTDTQYF. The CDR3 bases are TGTGCCAGCAGCATAGGGCGCAGCACAGATACGCAGTATTTT.

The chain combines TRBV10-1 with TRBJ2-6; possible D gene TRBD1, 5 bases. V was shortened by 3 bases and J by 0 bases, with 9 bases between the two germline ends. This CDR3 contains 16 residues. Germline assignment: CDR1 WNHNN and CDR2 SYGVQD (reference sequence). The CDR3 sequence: CASSEQDISGANVLTF. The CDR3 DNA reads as TGCGCCAGCAGTGAACAGGATATCTCTGGGGCCAACGTCCTGACTTTC.

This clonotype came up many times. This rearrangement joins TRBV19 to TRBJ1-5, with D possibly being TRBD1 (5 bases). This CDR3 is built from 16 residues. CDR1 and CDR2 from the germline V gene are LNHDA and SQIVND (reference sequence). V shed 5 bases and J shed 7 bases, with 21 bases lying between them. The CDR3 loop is CASSDHRGGSGQPQHF. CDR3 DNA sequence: TGTGCCAGTAGTGACCACCGCGGGGGATCGGGGCAGCCCCAGCATTTT. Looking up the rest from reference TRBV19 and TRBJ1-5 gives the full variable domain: DGGITQSPKYLFRKEGQNVTLSCEQNLNHDAMYWYRQDPGQGLRLIYYSQIVNDFQKGDIAEGYSVSREKKESFPLTVTSAQKNPTAFYLCASSDHRGGSGQPQHFGDGTRLSIL.

CDR3 nucleotides: TGTGCCAGTAGTATAGAGGGGTGGGGCACCGGAAATTCACCCCTCCACTTT. Translating it yields CASSIEGWGTGNSPLHF. V gene TRBV19 combines with J gene TRBJ1-6; D perhaps matches TRBD1 (5 bases). V was clipped by 0 bases and J by 7 bases, with 16 bases between them. The CDR3 covers 17 residues. CDR1 and CDR2 from the germline V gene are LNHDA and SQIVND (reference sequence).

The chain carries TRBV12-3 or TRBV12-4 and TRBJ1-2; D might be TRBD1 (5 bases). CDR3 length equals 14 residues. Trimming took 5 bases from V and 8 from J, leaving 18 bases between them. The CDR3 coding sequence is TGTGCCAGCAGTGCATCCGGGACCCTTGGAGGCTACACCTTC. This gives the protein CASSASGTLGGYTF.

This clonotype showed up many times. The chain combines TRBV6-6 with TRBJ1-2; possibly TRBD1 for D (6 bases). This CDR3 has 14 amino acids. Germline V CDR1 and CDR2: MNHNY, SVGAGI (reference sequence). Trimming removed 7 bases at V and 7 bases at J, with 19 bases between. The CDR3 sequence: CASTTGTPTSGYTF. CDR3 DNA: TGTGCCAGCACCACCGGGACACCCACCAGTGGCTACACCTTC.

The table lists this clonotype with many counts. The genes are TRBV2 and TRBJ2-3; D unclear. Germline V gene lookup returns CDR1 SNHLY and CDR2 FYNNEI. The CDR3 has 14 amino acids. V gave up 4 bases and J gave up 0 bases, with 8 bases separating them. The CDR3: CASSGGFSTDTQYF. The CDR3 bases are TGTGCCAGCAGTGGAGGCTTCAGCACAGATACGCAGTATTTT. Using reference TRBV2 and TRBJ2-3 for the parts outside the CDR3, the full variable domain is EPEVTQTPSHQVTQMGQEVILRCVPISNHLYFYWYRQILGQKVEFLVSFYNNEISEKSEIFDDQFSVERPDGSNFTLKIRSTKLEDSAMYFCASSGGFSTDTQYFGPGTRLTVL.

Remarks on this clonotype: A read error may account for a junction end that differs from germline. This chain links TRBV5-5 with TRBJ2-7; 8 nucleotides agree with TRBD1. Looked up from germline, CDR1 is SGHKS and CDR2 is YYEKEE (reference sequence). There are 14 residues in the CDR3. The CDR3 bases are TGCGCCAGCAGGGAACCAGGGGGCGTGAACGAGCAGTACTTC. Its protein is CASREPGGVNEQYF.

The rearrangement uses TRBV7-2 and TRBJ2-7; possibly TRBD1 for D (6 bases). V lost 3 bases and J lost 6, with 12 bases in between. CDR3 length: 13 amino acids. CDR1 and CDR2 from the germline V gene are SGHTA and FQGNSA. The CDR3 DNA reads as TGTGCCAGCAGCTTCACAGGGTACGGCGAGCAGTACTTC. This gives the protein CASSFTGYGEQYF.